Each of the 9 T cell receptor beta chains below was sequenced from the same sample in a study of siplizumab effects on memory and regulatory T cells. Profiling relied on immunoSEQ multiplex PCR, and the TCRdb table lists in-frame clones only, not all of them. The data hold 100,000 or so clones, with roughly 91% observed a single time. Sequencing was carried out using non-Treg CD4+ T cells sorted from blood. The source is a human donor in good health.

The J gene is TRBJ1-1, the V gene TRBV28; D remains ambiguous. CDR3 size: 16 residues. Trimming took 5 bases from V and 3 from J, leaving 19 bases between them. The germline CDR1 and CDR2 sequences are MDHEN and SYDVKM. The CDR3 reads CASSTSSGLSHTEAFF. In DNA, the CDR3 is TGTGCCAGCAGTACCTCCTCGGGCCTCTCCCACACTGAAGCTTTCTTT.

This clone was picked up one time. The chain links TRBV6-5 to TRBJ1-2, with D possibly matching TRBD1 (5 bases). Germline CDR1 and CDR2: MNHEY and SVGAGI. V lost 8 bases and J 7 bases, leaving 11 bases between the germline ends. The CDR3 length is 11 residues. CDR3 sequence (DNA): TGTGCCAGCCGGGACGGGCTTGGCTACACCTTC. Protein sequence: CASRDGLGYTF.

The chain couples TRBV30 to TRBJ1-4; D is perhaps TRBD1 (5 bases). Trimming removed 3 bases at V and 12 bases at J, with 17 bases between. Germline V gene sequence: CDR1 GTSNPN, CDR2 SVGIG (reference sequence). CDR3 length equals 13 residues. CDR3 amino acids: CAWSRGSQGELFF. CDR3 coding DNA: TGTGCCTGGAGCCGGGGATCGCAGGGAGAACTGTTTTTT.

The V and J genes are TRBV28 and TRBJ1-2; D gene ambiguous. The CDR3 loop spans 11 amino acids. Deletions cut 5 bases from V and 2 bases from J, with 3 bases between. Germline CDR1 reads MDHEN; CDR2 reads SYDVKM. CDR3 protein: CASSQNYGYTF. The CDR3 nucleotides are TGTGCCAGCAGTCAAAACTATGGCTACACCTTC.

The V and J genes are TRBV6-1 and TRBJ1-1; TRBD1 might be the D (5 bases). Looked up from germline, CDR1 is MNHNS and CDR2 is SASEGT. Trimming took 7 bases from V and 6 from J, leaving 18 bases between them. The CDR3 loop spans 14 amino acids. Here the CDR3 reads CASKMQGAVPEAFF. CDR3 in DNA: TGTGCCAGCAAAATGCAGGGAGCCGTTCCTGAAGCTTTCTTT.

The gene calls are TRBV10-2 and TRBJ1-5, with TRBD1 identical over 8 bases. The trim removed 2 bases at V and 3 bases at J, leaving 3 bases unmatched. Germline CDR1 WSHSY, CDR2 SAAADI. The CDR3 runs to 15 residues. The CDR3 spells CASSEGRGLNQPQHF. In DNA form, the CDR3 reads TGCGCCAGCAGTGAGGGCAGGGGGCTCAATCAGCCCCAGCATTTT.

This chain links TRBV5-1 with TRBJ1-1; D is undetermined. V lost 1 base, J lost 4 bases, and 11 bases lay in between. The CDR3 totals 14 residues. From germline, CDR1 is SGHRS and CDR2 YFSETQ. DNA for the CDR3: TGCGCCAGCAGCTTGTTGGTGGTTGGCACTGAAGCTTTCTTT. This translates into CASSLLVVGTEAFF.

The V and J genes are TRBV6-4 and TRBJ1-2, with D perhaps matching TRBD1 (5 bases). The CDR3 consists of 13 residues. Trimming took off 0 bases at V and 7 bases at J, with 9 bases between the two ends. Germline assignment: CDR1 MRHNA and CDR2 SNTAGT. In nucleotides, the CDR3 is TGTGCCAGCAGTGACTCGAAAAGGGGTGGCTACACCTTC. Protein: CASSDSKRGGYTF.

The chain links TRBV7-2 to TRBJ2-2; no firm D call. The CDR3 is 13 amino acids. The V gene lost 1 base and the J gene lost 3 bases, with 3 bases spanning the gap. Germline assignment: CDR1 SGHTA and CDR2 FQGNSA. The CDR3 sequence is CASSLDYTGELFF. CDR3 coding DNA: TGTGCCAGCAGCTTAGACTACACCGGGGAGCTGTTTTTT.